This T cell receptor (beta chain) emerged from a study of blood T cell repertoires in COVID-19. Study-wide background: Samples taken during acute and convalescent COVID-19 were collected in the United States, Italy and Spain. PBMCs, B-cell-depleted T cells, or T cells were the source of the cDNA or gDNA that made up the material.

How the authors handled the data: Counts of nucleated cells, estimated from reference gene primer amplification, were obtained. Sequencing was performed with immunoSEQ multiplex PCR; in TCRdb, only in-frame clones are kept and a portion is missing. D and trimming come from the DNA, and the V and J calls and clone size come from that table. The sample comprises some 350,000 clones, about 88% of which are singletons, and just under 7.5% rests with the top ten. The sequence was obtained from a woman aged 70-85 years with COVID-19, enrolled during active disease. The sequencing sample was made of peripheral blood.

Here the CDR3 DNA reads TGTGCCAGTAGTCGGAAGGGAGACACTGAAGCTTTCTTT. Amino acid sequence: CASSRKGDTEAFF. This sequence joins TRBV19 and TRBJ1-1, with unresolved D. The germline V gene has CDR1 LNHDA and CDR2 SQIVND (reference sequence). Trimming left V 5 bases short and J 3 bases short, with 10 bases between. The CDR3 runs to 13 residues.